This T cell receptor beta chain was profiled in a study of blood T cell repertoires in COVID-19. Study-level background: Sample material is recorded as cDNA or gDNA derived from T cells, B-cell-depleted T cells, or PBMCs.

CDR1 is LNHDA and CDR2 is SQIVND in the germline V gene (reference sequence). The CDR3 covers 15 residues. V lost 3 bases and J lost 3, with 12 bases in between. Profiling relied on immunoSEQ multiplex PCR, and the TCRdb table lists in-frame clones only, not all of them. There are some 300,000 clones in the sample; more than 75% occur only once, and 2% to 2.5% lies in the top ten. The clonotype comes from a woman in her fifties or sixties in a cohort exposed to, infected with or recovered from COVID-19 (not recorded which). The sample taken for sequencing was PBMCs or T cells enriched from blood (not recorded which). The J gene is TRBJ2-1, the V gene TRBV19; D may be TRBD2 (5 bases). The CDR3 DNA reads TGTGCCAGTAGTATCTTTCAAAGCGGCTACAATGAGCAGTTCTTC. This gives the protein CASSIFQSGYNEQFF.